This passage covers 15 T cell receptor beta chains from one sample sequenced in a study of cytomegalovirus exposure and HLA in healthy donors. Using immunoSEQ multiplex PCR, the repertoire was profiled, and TCRdb retains in-frame clones only, with some absent. The table has 35,000 to 55,000 clones, 93% seen once. Material for sequencing was PBMCs. The receptors stem from a woman under 30 in good health and CMV-seronegative.

This sequence joins TRBV6-6 and TRBJ1-1; TRBD1 is a possible D gene (5 bases). CDR1 and CDR2 from the germline V gene are MNHNY and SVGAGI (reference sequence). The V end lost 0 bases, the J end lost 2 bases, and 7 bases lay between the germline ends. This CDR3 is 14 amino acids long. The CDR3 nucleotides are TGTGCCAGCAGTTACTCGGACATCAACACTGAAGCTTTCTTT. Its translation is CASSYSDINTEAFF.

V is TRBV7-6 and J is TRBJ2-7; D remains ambiguous. Per germline, CDR1 SGHVS and CDR2 FNYEAQ. Deletions cut 5 bases from V and 3 bases from J, with 14 bases between. The length of the CDR3 is 14 residues. This CDR3 reads CASSADRRVYEQYF. In DNA, the CDR3 is TGTGCCAGCAGCGCAGATAGGAGAGTCTACGAGCAGTACTTC.

This clone was observed a single time. The chain is built from TRBV27 and TRBJ2-1; a possible D gene is TRBD2 (5 bases). Per the germline V gene, CDR1 is MNHEY and CDR2 is SMNVEV (reference sequence). The CDR3 is 15 residues long. Trimming pared 4 bases from V and 3 bases from J, leaving 13 bases between. For the CDR3, the DNA is TGTGCCAGCAGTTCCTCCCTCGGGAACTACAATGAGCAGTTCTTC. Protein: CASSSSLGNYNEQFF.

The V call is TRBV15, the J call TRBJ2-3; maybe TRBD1 (6 bases). Germline V gene sequence: CDR1 LNHNV, CDR2 YYDKDF (reference sequence). V lost 3 bases and J lost 0, with 10 bases in between. This CDR3 spans 15 amino acids. The chain's CDR3 is CATSSTRGSTDTQYF. The CDR3 coding sequence is TGTGCCACCAGCAGTACCAGGGGTAGCACAGATACGCAGTATTTT.

The chain is built from TRBV6-6 and TRBJ1-2; weak D call: TRBD1 (6 bases). Germline CDR1 MNHNY, CDR2 SVGAGI (reference sequence). The CDR3 spans 16 residues. V lost 6 bases and J 0 bases, leaving 17 bases between the germline ends. The CDR3 nucleotides read TGTGCCAGCAGCCTCGGACAGCTTTTTACTAACTATGGCTACACCTTC. Encoded protein: CASSLGQLFTNYGYTF.

The V gene is TRBV6-1, the J gene TRBJ2-2; D not resolved. V was shortened by 2 bases and J by 4 bases, with 8 bases between the two germline ends. Germline V CDR1 and CDR2: MNHNS, SASEGT. This CDR3 region has 14 residues. DNA of the CDR3: TGTGCCAGCAGTGAAATGTCAGGCACCGGGGAGCTGTTTTTT. It translates to CASSEMSGTGELFF.

The V call is TRBV7-9, the J call TRBJ1-4, with TRBD1 identical over 8 bases. V was pared by 3 bases and J by 7 bases, with 7 bases of the junction left unmatched. Germline values: CDR1 SEHNR, CDR2 FQNEAQ (reference sequence). The CDR3 contains 15 residues. The CDR3 bases are TGTGCCAGCAGCTTGGGACAGGTTAATCTTGAAAAACTGTTTTTT. Its protein is CASSLGQVNLEKLFF.

This chain connects TRBV14 to TRBJ1-4; 12 nucleotides match TRBD1. The J segment lost 4 bases and the V segment lost 3 bases, leaving 9 bases of the junction unmatched. CDR3 length: 18 amino acids. Germline CDR1 reads SGHDN; CDR2 reads FVKESK. In DNA form, the CDR3 reads TGTGCCAGCAGCCAGGATCCGGGACAGGGGGCCCTTAATGAAAAACTGTTTTTT. It yields the protein CASSQDPGQGALNEKLFF.

This chain uses TRBV28 with TRBJ2-5; D is perhaps TRBD2 (6 bases). The germline V gene has CDR1 MDHEN and CDR2 SYDVKM. Between the trimmed V and J ends, which lost 1 base and 7 bases, there was a span of 13 bases. The CDR3 sequence is 14 residues long. CDR3 sequence reads: CASSLYVGGRTQYF. The CDR3, as DNA: TGTGCCAGCAGTTTATACGTCGGAGGGAGGACCCAGTACTTC.

The chain combines TRBV30 with TRBJ2-6; no clear D gene. Germline V lookup: CDR1 GTSNPN, CDR2 SVGIG (reference sequence). Trimming removed 2 bases from V and 0 bases from J, with 8 bases in between. The CDR3 has 15 residues. The CDR3 here is CAWSRDSSGANVLTF. Written as DNA, the CDR3 is TGTGCCTGGAGTCGTGACTCCTCTGGGGCCAACGTCCTGACTTTC.

The rearrangement links TRBV10-1 to TRBJ2-1; 10 bases fit TRBD2. V shed 7 bases, J shed 1 base, and the junction held 22 bases outside the gene matches. Per germline, CDR1 WNHNN and CDR2 SYGVQD (reference sequence). The CDR3 sequence is 21 residues long. For the CDR3, the DNA is TGCGCCAGCAATTGGGCCCTAATCAGCGGGAGGGTCCTTAGGTCCTACAATGAGCAGTTCTTC. Translated: CASNWALISGRVLRSYNEQFF.

This sequence joins TRBV18 and TRBJ2-7, with 10 bases aligning to TRBD1. In germline, CDR1 is KGHSH, CDR2 LQKENI. The V gene end was trimmed by 3 bases and the J gene end by 6 bases; junction bases not matched to a gene: 2. This CDR3 region has 13 residues. CDR3 nucleotide sequence: TGTGCCAGCTCACCGACAGGGGGCGGCGAGCAGTACTTC. Translating gives CASSPTGGGEQYF. Full variable domain (missing parts from reference TRBV18 and TRBJ2-7): NAGVMQNPRHLVRRRGQEARLRCSPMKGHSHVYWYRQLPEEGLKFMVYLQKENIIDESGMPKERFSAEFPKEGPSILRIQQVVRGDSAAYFCASSPTGGGEQYFGPGTRLTVT.

This clone was counted a few times. The rearrangement uses TRBV11-1 and TRBJ2-7; 10 bases align to TRBD2. This CDR3 region has 16 residues. Germline V gene lookup returns CDR1 SGHAT and CDR2 FQDESV (reference sequence). The V gene end was trimmed by 2 bases and the J gene end by 0 bases; junction bases not matched to a gene: 4. This CDR3 is CASSLNPSGSSYEQYF. The CDR3 DNA follows: TGTGCCAGCAGCTTAAACCCTAGCGGGAGCTCCTACGAGCAGTACTTC.

The genes are TRBV27 and TRBJ1-1; no clear D. The CDR3 has 14 residues. The V end was cut by 5 bases, the J end by 0 bases, with 10 bases between. Germline V lookup: CDR1 MNHEY, CDR2 SMNVEV (reference sequence). CDR3 nucleotides: TGTGCCAGCAGTCCCACCAGTATGAACACTGAAGCTTTCTTT. The encoded protein is CASSPTSMNTEAFF.

The CDR3 bases are TGTGCCAGCAGCTGGGACAGCTCTAATAATGAAAAACTGTTTTTT. Protein product: CASSWDSSNNEKLFF. V and J are TRBV5-6 and TRBJ1-4; 7 bases match TRBD1. The CDR3 is 15 amino acids. Trimming cost V 3 bases and J 4 bases; bases outside gene matches: 6. CDR1 and CDR2 from the germline V gene are SGHDT and YYEEEE. Complete variable domain (other parts from reference TRBV5-6 and TRBJ1-4): DAGVTQSPTHLIKTRGQQVTLRCSPKSGHDTVSWYQQALGQGPQFIFQYYEEEERQRGNFPDRFSGHQFPNYSSELNVNALLLGDSALYLCASSWDSSNNEKLFFGSGTQLSVL.